A single sample gave rise to the 7 T cell receptor beta chains below, sequenced in a study of blood T cell repertoires in COVID-19. TCRdb's table, derived via immunoSEQ multiplex PCR, lists solely in-frame clones and lacks some. The repertoire holds 87,000 or so clones, with over 80% as singletons. Sequencing input: peripheral blood. The receptors come from a woman of 80 years or more with active or convalescent COVID-19.

This sequence joins TRBV4-1 and TRBJ1-2; no definite D call. The CDR3 has 14 amino acids. The V gene lost 6 bases and the J gene lost 3 bases, with 14 bases spanning the gap. Germline assignment: CDR1 MGHRA and CDR2 YSYEKL. This CDR3 is CASSRWVQDYGYTF. CDR3 bases: TGCGCCAGCAGTCGTTGGGTGCAGGACTATGGCTACACCTTC.

The chain is built from TRBV27 and TRBJ2-2; 8 positions match TRBD2. CDR1 and CDR2 from the germline V gene are MNHEY and SMNVEV (reference sequence). The CDR3 extends over 15 amino acids. V gave up 4 bases and J gave up 5 bases; unmatched junction bases: 6. The CDR3 loop is CASSSGRGQTGELFF. The CDR3 DNA is TGTGCCAGCAGTTCCGGGAGGGGACAAACCGGGGAGCTGTTTTTT.

This chain connects TRBV19 to TRBJ1-2, with D unresolved. Trimming took 7 bases from V and 1 from J, leaving 16 bases between them. The CDR3 runs 15 residues. Germline CDR1 is LNHDA and CDR2 is SQIVND (reference sequence). DNA for the CDR3: TGTGCCAGTAAACAGCCCAGCTTATTTAACTATGGCTACACCTTC. This codes for CASKQPSLFNYGYTF.

The chain is built from TRBV12-3 or TRBV12-4 and TRBJ2-5; no firm D call. Trimming pared 2 bases from V and 5 bases from J, leaving 9 bases between. The CDR3 consists of 13 residues. The CDR3, as DNA: TGTGCCAGCAGTTTAAGCGAAGTGGAGACCCAGTACTTC. It codes for CASSLSEVETQYF.

The genes are TRBV9 and TRBJ1-2; D may be TRBD1 (5 bases). The V gene's germline CDR1 is SGDLS and CDR2 YYNGEE. The CDR3 loop spans 13 amino acids. The ends were cut back, 4 bases at V and 5 bases at J, with 12 bases in the middle. CDR3 sequence reads: CASSLAGPYGYTF. The CDR3 DNA follows: TGTGCCAGCAGCCTGGCAGGGCCTTATGGCTACACCTTC.

This clone was counted a single time. The genes are TRBV19 and TRBJ1-2; 7 bases agree with TRBD1. Germline V gene data show CDR1 as LNHDA and CDR2 as SQIVND (reference sequence). CDR3 length: 14 residues. Losses at the gene ends were 7 bases for V and 8 bases for J; bases not matched to a gene: 13. In DNA form, the CDR3 reads TGTGCCAGTACTTCACTCGACAGGGCTAGAGGCTACACCTTC. Translated: CASTSLDRARGYTF.

The rearrangement links TRBV5-1 to TRBJ2-3; 15 bases agree with TRBD2. The trim removed 5 bases at V and 4 bases at J, leaving 5 bases unmatched. This CDR3 is 16 amino acids long. The germline V gene encodes CDR1 SGHRS and CDR2 YFSETQ. The DNA for the CDR3 is TGCGCCAGCAGTTGGACTAGCGGGGGGGCCCCAGATACGCAGTATTTT. Translated: CASSWTSGGAPDTQYF.